The 18 T cell receptor beta chains in this list originate from one sample, sequenced in a study of regulatory T cells in long-lasting Graves disease. HTBI primers from iRepertoire and Arm-PCR of CDR3 regions yielded the TCR beta libraries. TCRdb recomputed calls from the multiplex PCR reads with MiXCR, one row per CDR3 protein. Of hundreds of thousands of distinct CDR3 sequences listed, roughly 16% are singletons. Time point in this sample: newly diagnosed GD, antithyroid drugs for less than 3 months. The TCR library used RNA extracted from PBMCs. A further study also used this sample, focusing on T cells in Graves' hyperthyroidism and ophthalmopathy.

Here the sequenced sample was peripheral blood mononuclear cells (PBMCs), taken at new diagnosis, from a patient treated with antithyroid drugs. These receptors all stem from a man aged 18 to 30 with Graves disease.

This clonotype has a count of ten or more. The chain carries TRBV30 and TRBJ1-1; D gene unclear. Between the trimmed V and J ends, which lost 2 bases and 9 bases, there was a span of 10 bases. This CDR3 has 11 amino acids. The germline V gene has CDR1 GTSNPN and CDR2 SVGIG (reference sequence). CDR3 protein: CAWSRLPQAFF. DNA for the CDR3: TGTGCCTGGAGTCGGCTGCCACAAGCTTTCTTT.

The chain links TRBV20-1 to TRBJ2-7; 9 bases agree with TRBD2. Trimming at V came to 0 bases and at J to 0 bases, leaving 6 bases not matched to a gene. The germline V gene encodes CDR1 DFQATT and CDR2 SNEGSKA (reference sequence). There are 16 residues in the CDR3. In nucleotides, the CDR3 is TGCAGTGCTAGAGATATTCTAGCGGGGTACTCCTACGAGCAGTACTTC. It translates to CSARDILAGYSYEQYF.

This clonotype was seen ten or more times. The chain couples TRBV12-3 or TRBV12-4 to TRBJ2-7; TRBD1 might be the D (6 bases). The germline V and J ends were trimmed by 4 bases and 0 bases, with 13 bases remaining between them. CDR3 size: 15 residues. The CDR3 reads CASSWGRSPSYEQYF. Here the CDR3 DNA reads TGTGCCAGCAGTTGGGGGCGTTCCCCCTCCTACGAGCAGTACTTC.

This clonotype was counted ten times or more. The chain has TRBV12-3 or TRBV12-4 and TRBJ2-1; D unclear. CDR3 length: 13 residues. The ends were cut back, 3 bases at V and 9 bases at J, with 12 bases in the middle. The CDR3 nucleotides are TGTGCCAGCAGTTTCTGGCTGGCCGTTGAGCAGTTCTTC. Translation gives CASSFWLAVEQFF.

The chain is built from TRBV6-1 and TRBJ1-1, with TRBD1 identical over 7 bases. Germline CDR1 MNHNS, CDR2 SASEGT. CDR3 length: 14 residues. The trim removed 5 bases at V and 1 base at J, leaving 4 bases unmatched. CDR3 residues: CASSPNRGNTEAFF. In DNA form, the CDR3 reads TGTGCCAGCAGTCCTAACAGGGGGAACACTGAAGCTTTCTTT.

The chain carries TRBV18 and TRBJ2-2; the D call may be TRBD1 or TRBD2 (5 bases each). Germline V gene data show CDR1 as KGHSH and CDR2 as LQKENI. The V gene lost 0 bases and the J gene lost 8 bases, with 7 bases spanning the gap. The CDR3 is made up of 13 amino acids. This chain's CDR3 is CASSPPREGELFF. DNA for the CDR3: TGTGCCAGCTCACCACCCAGGGAGGGGGAGCTGTTTTTT.

This clonotype was counted only a few times. The chain joins TRBV18 to TRBJ2-7, with D tentatively TRBD1 (5 bases). This CDR3 spans 14 amino acids. Germline values: CDR1 KGHSH, CDR2 LQKENI. Trimming stripped 1 base from V and 5 bases from J, with 12 bases between. CDR3: CASSPLRGQHEQYF. The CDR3, as DNA: TGTGCCAGCTCACCACTTAGGGGCCAACACGAGCAGTACTTC.

The J gene is TRBJ2-7, the V gene TRBV19; weak D call: TRBD1 (5 bases). The CDR3 totals 11 residues. Germline CDR1 reads LNHDA; CDR2 reads SQIVND (reference sequence). The V end was cut by 10 bases, the J end by 7 bases, with 14 bases between. The CDR3 sequence is CATRGVSEQYF. In DNA, the CDR3 is TGTGCCACAAGGGGTGTCTCTGAGCAGTACTTC.

The chain employs TRBV11-2 and TRBJ1-4; the match to TRBD1 covers 9 bases. After removal of 5 bases from V and 14 bases from J, the junction contained 12 bases not matched to a gene. The CDR3 is 14 residues long. The germline V gene encodes CDR1 SGHAT and CDR2 FQNNGV. The CDR3 spells CASSTAGTGKGLFF. In DNA form, the CDR3 reads TGTGCCAGCAGCACAGCCGGGACAGGGAAAGGGCTGTTTTTT. Looking up the rest from reference TRBV11-2 and TRBJ1-4 gives the full variable domain: EAGVAQSPRYKIIEKRQSVAFWCNPISGHATLYWYQQILGQGPKLLIQFQNNGVVDDSQLPKDRFSAERLKGVDSTLKIQPAKLEDSAVYLCASSTAGTGKGLFFGSGTQLSVL.

CDR3 region: CASSEWEGIANGYTF. DNA for the CDR3: TGTGCCAGCAGTGAATGGGAGGGAATTGCTAATGGCTACACCTTC. This chain joins TRBV6-1 and TRBJ1-2; D unresolved. The length of the CDR3 is 15 residues. The V gene's germline CDR1 is MNHNS and CDR2 SASEGT. V was pared by 2 bases and J by 6 bases, with 16 bases between.

This clonotype appeared a few times. The rearrangement links TRBV19 to TRBJ1-5; D ambiguous. The length of the CDR3 is 14 residues. Trimming left V 3 bases short and J 4 bases short, with 10 bases between. The germline gives CDR1 LNHDA, CDR2 SQIVND (reference sequence). The CDR3 sequence: CASSIGVGNQPQHF. CDR3 nucleotides: TGTGCCAGTAGTATCGGGGTGGGGAATCAGCCCCAGCATTTT.

This clonotype was counted only a few times. The V gene is TRBV27, the J gene TRBJ2-1, with D perhaps TRBD2 (6 bases). With 8 bases removed from V and 4 bases from J, the gap between germline ends came to 18 bases. The CDR3 is 15 residues long. Germline V lookup: CDR1 MNHEY, CDR2 SMNVEV (reference sequence). The CDR3 spells CASLSGDSTYNEQFF. DNA of the CDR3: TGTGCCAGCCTTTCGGGAGACAGTACTTACAATGAGCAGTTCTTC.

This clonotype has at least ten counts. At one boundary the junction diverges from the germline segment, which might be a read error. V is TRBV20-1 and J is TRBJ2-4, with D possibly TRBD2 on 6 matching bases. Germline CDR1 is DFQATT and CDR2 is SNEGSKA (reference sequence). This CDR3 is 12 amino acids long. Written as DNA, the CDR3 is TGTTCTTCGCCGGGACTGGAACCCATTCAGTACTTC. Residues: CSSPGLEPIQYF.

This clonotype appeared many times. The chain has TRBV18 and TRBJ2-3; TRBD1 or TRBD2 may be the D gene (6 bases each). Trimming stripped 3 bases from V and 0 bases from J, with 13 bases between. CDR1 KGHSH and CDR2 LQKENI come from the germline V gene. This CDR3 contains 16 residues. In DNA form, the CDR3 reads TGTGCCAGCTCACCTTACGGGGGCTCGAGCACAGATACGCAGTATTTT. Translated, it gives CASSPYGGSSTDTQYF.

This clonotype was seen at least ten times. This sequence joins TRBV7-9 and TRBJ2-7; D is uncertain. Germline assignment: CDR1 SEHNR and CDR2 FQNEAQ (reference sequence). This CDR3 contains 13 residues. With 5 bases removed from V and 6 bases from J, the gap between germline ends came to 14 bases. The CDR3 bases are TGTGCCAGCAGCCCCAGTGGGGTTAGCGAGCAGTACTTC. The encoded protein is CASSPSGVSEQYF.

This clonotype was picked up many times. This chain connects TRBV11-3 to TRBJ2-1, with 16 bases that match TRBD2. Losses at the gene ends were 5 bases for V and 7 bases for J; bases not matched to a gene: 14. The CDR3 sequence is 19 residues long. Germline V gene sequence: CDR1 SGHNT, CDR2 YENEEA. The CDR3 coding sequence is TGTGCCAGCAGCGCCCAACCGGGACTAGCGGGAGGGCCAAGTAATGAGCAGTTCTTC. It translates to CASSAQPGLAGGPSNEQFF.

This clonotype was recorded at least ten times. The chain joins TRBV20-1 to TRBJ2-5, with D possibly being TRBD2 (6 bases). Germline V gene data show CDR1 as DFQATT and CDR2 as SNEGSKA (reference sequence). V was shortened by 5 bases and J by 2 bases, with 12 bases between the two germline ends. The CDR3 extends over 13 amino acids. CDR3 coding DNA: TGCAGTGCTCGCGGGATTCCTCAAGAGACCCAGTACTTC. Translation: CSARGIPQETQYF.

This clonotype was recorded at least ten times. V and J are TRBV28 and TRBJ2-5; the match to TRBD2 covers 13 bases. Germline-derived CDR1 and CDR2 are MDHEN and SYDVKM. The CDR3 is made up of 21 amino acids. J gave up 1 base and V 4 bases, and 18 bases lay outside the gene matches. This CDR3 is CASSSLLRTSGSLRGQETQYF. The CDR3 nucleotides read TGTGCCAGCAGTTCGCTCCTCCGGACTAGCGGGAGCTTACGGGGCCAAGAGACCCAGTACTTC.